The clone carrying this TCR beta chain was seen more than once but under ten times. Its antigen is still unknown. This sample is part of a study of T-cell memory formation after mild COVID-19. UMIs and sample barcodes were carried by the TCR alpha and TCR beta cDNA libraries that 5'RACE produced using constant-segment primers. Each CDR3 protein is one row after TCRdb ran MiXCR on the 5' RACE reads. The table has about 430,000 distinct CDR3 sequences, roughly a quarter seen once. Overall study results and limits: Unconfirmed was the SARS-CoV-2 specificity of second-wave clones that peaked on day 37. CD4/CD8 balance characterized clones contracting day 15 to 85, and CD4+ skew characterized later expanders.

Germline-derived CDR1 and CDR2 are LNHDA and SQIVND (reference sequence). The V end lost 5 bases, the J end lost 13 bases, and 17 bases lay between the germline ends. The CDR3 sequence is 12 residues long. V and J are TRBV19 and TRBJ1-2; D is uncertain. The sequenced sample was PBMCs or a T cell subset sorted from them (not recorded which). The source is an adult woman who had mild COVID-19 (a few samples of this study predate the infection). Cell type and time point are not known. The CDR3 region is CASSFPGGRGTF. The CDR3 region has the DNA TGTGCCAGTAGTTTTCCCGGCGGTCGGGGCACCTTC.